These 23 T cell receptor beta chains originate from one sample sequenced in a study of blood T cell repertoires in COVID-19. Assay used: immunoSEQ multiplex PCR; TCRdb lists only in-frame clones, some missing. The sample gives 200,000 to 300,000 clones, approximately 88% of which show up once; over 2% is in the top ten. The sample was PBMCs or T cells enriched from blood (not recorded which). The receptors stem from a woman between 40 and 55 years old with acute COVID-19.

This clone has only one observation. This rearrangement joins TRBV7-2 to TRBJ2-1; a possible D gene is TRBD2 (5 bases). Trimming pared 1 base from V and 9 bases from J, leaving 13 bases between. Germline loops: CDR1 SGHTA, CDR2 FQGNSA. The CDR3 contains 14 residues. The CDR3 reads CASSLGSGRGEQFF. CDR3 in DNA: TGTGCCAGCAGCTTAGGGTCCGGCCGGGGTGAGCAGTTCTTC.

The rearrangement links TRBV24-1 to TRBJ2-5; D may be TRBD2 (6 bases). Trimming cost V 0 bases and J 4 bases, with 11 bases left between them. The germline V gene has CDR1 KGHDR and CDR2 SFDVKD. There are 15 residues in the CDR3. The CDR3 region is CATSDLGAGGETQYF. CDR3 bases: TGTGCCACCAGTGATTTGGGGGCCGGGGGAGAGACCCAGTACTTC.

V is TRBV11-3 and J is TRBJ2-1; a possible D gene is TRBD2 (6 bases). The length of the CDR3 is 15 residues. Between the trimmed V and J ends, which lost 1 base and 4 bases, there was a span of 11 bases. The germline V gene has CDR1 SGHNT and CDR2 YENEEA. The CDR3 DNA sequence: TGTGCCAGCAGCTTAGCGGCTAGCGCGTACAATGAGCAGTTCTTC. Translated: CASSLAASAYNEQFF.

This chain links TRBV5-4 with TRBJ2-2; 7 nucleotides agree with TRBD2. CDR1 is SGHNT, CDR2 YYREEE, per germline (reference sequence). The junction had 12 bases not matched to a gene; V was cut back by 4 bases and J by 3 bases. CDR3 size: 17 residues. The CDR3 region has the DNA TGTGCCAGCAGCCCTCCGGGAGGACGGACGCACACCGGGGAGCTGTTTTTT. It encodes CASSPPGGRTHTGELFF.

V is TRBV2 and J is TRBJ2-3; possibly TRBD2 for D (5 bases). CDR3 length: 15 residues. Germline V gives CDR1 SNHLY, CDR2 FYNNEI. The ends were cut back, 4 bases at V and 3 bases at J, with 14 bases in the middle. CDR3 residues: CASSAVWLATDTQYF. The CDR3 DNA reads TGTGCCAGCAGTGCGGTATGGCTAGCAACAGATACGCAGTATTTT.

The rearrangement joins TRBV12-3 or TRBV12-4 to TRBJ2-1, with D hard to call. Deletions cut 3 bases from V and 4 bases from J, with 7 bases between. The CDR3 has 13 residues. This chain's CDR3 is CASSFYSYNEQFF. CDR3 nucleotides: TGTGCCAGCAGTTTTTACAGTTACAATGAGCAGTTCTTC.

This clone was seen only a few times. The rearrangement links TRBV3-1 (or the pseudogene TRBV3-2) to TRBJ2-5, with 9 nucleotides matching TRBD2. There are 15 residues in the CDR3. Germline V lookup: CDR1 LGHDT, CDR2 YNNKEL (reference sequence). V lost 4 bases to trimming and J lost 0 bases; unmatched junction nucleotides: 3. The CDR3 nucleotides are TGTGCCAGCAGCCCGACTAGCGGCAACCAAGAGACCCAGTACTTC. Translation gives CASSPTSGNQETQYF.

The chain links TRBV5-1 to TRBJ1-3; no definite D call. Trimming removed 3 bases from V and 0 bases from J, with 10 bases in between. Germline assignment: CDR1 SGHRS and CDR2 YFSETQ. The CDR3 runs to 15 residues. The chain's CDR3 is CASSSGESSGNTIYF. The CDR3 bases are TGCGCCAGCAGCTCGGGAGAGAGCTCTGGAAACACCATATATTTT.

There are a few counts of this clone. The chain is built from TRBV7-8 and TRBJ2-1, with 9 positions matching TRBD2. The CDR3 sequence is 15 residues long. The germline gives CDR1 SGHVS, CDR2 FQNEAQ. V was clipped by 5 bases and J by 4 bases; unmatched bases: 6. DNA of the CDR3: TGTGCCAGCAGCACCAGCGGGGGGTCGTACAATGAGCAGTTCTTC. This encodes CASSTSGGSYNEQFF. The full variable domain, with the rest looked up from reference TRBV7-8 and TRBJ2-1, is GAGVSQSPRYKVAKRGQDVALRCDPISGHVSLFWYQQALGQGPEFLTYFQNEAQLDKSGLPSDRFFAERPEGSVSTLKIQRTQQEDSAVYLCASSTSGGSYNEQFFGPGTRLTVL.

Turning to this clone: Other nucleotide sequences from this sample produce the same CDR3. The rearrangement uses TRBV10-1 and TRBJ1-1; no clear D gene. Germline V lookup: CDR1 WNHNN, CDR2 SYGVQD (reference sequence). V was clipped by 2 bases and J by 4 bases, with 5 bases between them. The CDR3 covers 12 residues. The CDR3 is CASSEGRTEAFF. The CDR3 coding sequence is TGCGCCAGCAGTGAGGGCCGCACTGAAGCTTTCTTT.

The V gene is TRBV9, the J gene TRBJ2-1, with TRBD1 as a possible D gene (6 bases). V dropped 0 bases and J dropped 10 bases, with 17 bases sitting between them. The CDR3 is 15 residues long. CDR1 is SGDLS, CDR2 YYNGEE, per germline. For the CDR3, the DNA is TGTGCCAGCAGCGTAGGAGGGGGAAGGGGAGAGGAGCAGTTCTTC. Encoded protein: CASSVGGGRGEEQFF. The full variable domain, in which reference TRBV9 and TRBJ2-1 provide the parts outside the CDR3, is DSGVTQTPKHLITATGQRVTLRCSPRSGDLSVYWYQQSLDQGLQFLIQYYNGEERAKGNILERFSAQQFPDLHSELNLSSLELGDSALYFCASSVGGGRGEEQFFGPGTRLTVL.

The table lists this clone with a few counts. The chain employs TRBV19 and TRBJ2-4; perhaps TRBD2 as D (6 bases). Trimming left V 3 bases short and J 0 bases short, with 12 bases between. Germline lookup yields CDR1 LNHDA and CDR2 SQIVND (reference sequence). The CDR3 extends over 16 amino acids. This CDR3 is CASSMWEALAKNIQYF. In DNA form, the CDR3 reads TGTGCCAGTAGTATGTGGGAGGCCTTAGCCAAAAACATTCAGTACTTC.

As to this clone: One end of the junction is discordant with germline, which a read error may explain. This sequence joins TRBV5-3 and TRBJ2-1; D uncertain. TRBV5-3 is filed as an ORF, its function uncertain. CDR3 length: 9 residues. The CDR3 sequence is CARSLAGIF. As DNA, the CDR3 is TGTGCCAGAAGCTTGGCCGGTATCTTC.

The chain carries TRBV7-9 and TRBJ2-7; D remains unclear. Germline CDR1 SEHNR, CDR2 FQNEAQ (reference sequence). The CDR3 loop spans 16 amino acids. V lost 1 base and J lost 5, with 18 bases in between. This CDR3 is CASSLVWAAPGHEQYV. The CDR3 DNA follows: TGTGCCAGCAGCTTAGTCTGGGCAGCCCCAGGCCACGAGCAGTACGTC.

V usage is TRBV11-2 and J usage is TRBJ2-5; TRBD2 matches at 11 bases. J gave up 5 bases and V 3 bases, and 2 bases lay outside the gene matches. The CDR3 contains 14 residues. The germline V gene has CDR1 SGHAT and CDR2 FQNNGV. CDR3 amino acids: CASSFTSGSETQYF. Written as DNA, the CDR3 is TGTGCCAGCAGCTTTACTAGCGGGAGTGAGACCCAGTACTTC.

This sequence joins TRBV4-3 and TRBJ1-6; D gene ambiguous. Trimming took off 0 bases at V and 8 bases at J, with 5 bases between the two ends. The CDR3 extends over 13 amino acids. From germline, CDR1 is LGHNA and CDR2 YSLEER. CDR3 nucleotide sequence: TGCGCCAGCAGCCAAGATTCCGATTCACCCCTCCACTTT. Translating it yields CASSQDSDSPLHF.

The chain links TRBV11-2 to TRBJ2-1; 7 bases are a match to TRBD2. CDR3 size: 15 residues. Germline trimming cut 5 bases from V and 1 base from J; bases unmatched to any gene: 5. Germline values: CDR1 SGHAT, CDR2 FQNNGV. The CDR3 coding sequence is TGTGCCAGCAGCCCCGGACTAGTTTCCTACAATGAGCAGTTCTTC. It is translated as CASSPGLVSYNEQFF. Full variable domain (rest looked up from reference TRBV11-2 and TRBJ2-1): EAGVAQSPRYKIIEKRQSVAFWCNPISGHATLYWYQQILGQGPKLLIQFQNNGVVDDSQLPKDRFSAERLKGVDSTLKIQPAKLEDSAVYLCASSPGLVSYNEQFFGPGTRLTVL.

The chain links TRBV28 to TRBJ2-2, with 8 bases aligning to TRBD1. The CDR3 is 14 amino acids. From germline, CDR1 is MDHEN and CDR2 SYDVKM. The V segment lost 5 bases and the J segment 8 bases; nucleotides outside the gene matches: 7. The CDR3 region has the DNA TGTGCCAGCAGTCTCCGGACAGGGCGAGGGGAGCTGTTTTTT. Translating gives CASSLRTGRGELFF.

This clone was detected once. V gene TRBV4-1 combines with J gene TRBJ1-1, with 7 bases lining up with TRBD1. CDR3 length: 14 amino acids. Germline V gene sequence: CDR1 MGHRA, CDR2 YSYEKL. Trimming took 6 bases from V and 0 from J; bases not matched to a gene: 4. CDR3 residues: CASRRGQMNTEAFF. Here the CDR3 DNA reads TGCGCCAGCAGGAGGGGACAGATGAACACTGAAGCTTTCTTT.

DNA of the CDR3: TGCGCCAGCAGCTTGGAAGGGACTAGCGGGAGGAGGGGCACAGATACGCAGTATTTT. Translating it yields CASSLEGTSGRRGTDTQYF. The V call is TRBV5-1, the J call TRBJ2-3; 15 nucleotides line up with TRBD2. The CDR3 contains 19 residues. The trim removed 0 bases at V and 1 base at J, leaving 6 bases unmatched. Germline V gene sequence: CDR1 SGHRS, CDR2 YFSETQ.

This clone was observed a handful of times. CDR3 sequence reads: CASTPPLTRNTIYF. As DNA, the CDR3 is TGTGCCAGCACCCCCCCCCTTACAAGAAACACCATATATTTT. The chain carries TRBV2 and TRBJ1-3; D not resolved. Germline V gene sequence: CDR1 SNHLY, CDR2 FYNNEI. CDR3 size: 14 residues. V was cut by 7 bases and J by 5 bases, with 15 bases left in between.

The V and J genes are TRBV6-1 and TRBJ1-3; 9 bases are a match to TRBD1. V lost 4 bases and J lost 0; bases outside the gene matches: 7. CDR1 MNHNS and CDR2 SASEGT come from the germline V gene. The CDR3 consists of 17 residues. In DNA form, the CDR3 reads TGTGCCAGCAGTGCAAGCACAGGGGGCGACTCTGGAAACACCATATATTTT. Translated: CASSASTGGDSGNTIYF.

The genes are TRBV27 and TRBJ2-2, with TRBD1 identical over 9 bases. Germline V CDR1 and CDR2: MNHEY, SMNVEV (reference sequence). Losses at the gene ends were 6 bases for V and 4 bases for J; bases not matched to a gene: 9. This CDR3 has 16 residues. In nucleotides, the CDR3 is TGTGCCAGCAGCTCTTTGGGACAGGGAAGCACCGGGGAGCTGTTTTTT. Its protein is CASSSLGQGSTGELFF.